This T cell receptor (beta chain) was observed in a study of blood T cell repertoires in COVID-19. The protocol was immunoSEQ multiplex PCR, while the TCRdb copy is restricted to in-frame clones and leaves out a portion. The repertoire holds around 250,000 clones, with approximately 86% as singletons. Trimming cost V 4 bases and J 4 bases; bases outside gene matches: 7. Germline V gives CDR1 SEHNR, CDR2 FQNEAQ (reference sequence). The CDR3 is 15 residues long. The material sequenced was peripheral blood. The rearrangement uses TRBV7-9 and TRBJ2-5, with TRBD1 matching over 9 bases. This receptor was identified in a woman in her seventies with active or convalescent COVID-19. CDR3 protein: CASSSWDRAGETQYF. In nucleotides, the CDR3 is TGTGCCAGCAGCTCCTGGGACAGGGCGGGAGAGACCCAGTACTTC.